The next 27 T cell receptor beta chains were all read from a single sample in a study of technical replicates of blood from several donors. Clones were read by immunoSEQ multiplex PCR, and TCRdb kept only the in-frame ones, dropping some. The sample has approximately 60,000 clones, around 87% seen once. What was sequenced was PBMCs. Receptors originate from a human donor in good health. Some clones in this sample may be carry-over from other donors' samples.

The V gene is TRBV5-1, the J gene TRBJ1-4; 9 bases match TRBD1. Germline V gene lookup returns CDR1 SGHRS and CDR2 YFSETQ. V lost 5 bases and J lost 6; bases outside the gene matches: 5. The CDR3 spans 14 residues. This CDR3 reads CASSRTGDYEKLFF. CDR3 nucleotides: TGCGCCAGCAGTAGGACAGGGGATTATGAAAAACTGTTTTTT.

The chain has TRBV5-1 and TRBJ2-6, with a weak D call TRBD1 (6 bases). Germline CDR1 is SGHRS and CDR2 is YFSETQ. V lost 6 bases and J 3 bases, leaving 19 bases between the germline ends. The CDR3 contains 17 residues. Here the CDR3 DNA reads TGCGCCAGCAACCGCGACAGGCCCTTCGGTGGGGCCAACGTCCTGACTTTC. It encodes CASNRDRPFGGANVLTF.

This clone has a single count. This sequence joins TRBV2 and TRBJ2-7; 11 positions match TRBD2. V shed 6 bases, J shed 2 bases, and the junction held 3 bases outside the gene matches. The CDR3 is 14 residues long. Germline V gene data show CDR1 as SNHLY and CDR2 as FYNNEI. The CDR3 sequence: CASRRGLAAYEQYF. The CDR3 region has the DNA TGTGCCAGCAGGAGGGGACTAGCGGCCTACGAGCAGTACTTC.

In the case of this clone: This sample also contains other DNA sequences that code for the same CDR3. CDR3 loop: CASSLLSQETQYF. The CDR3 nucleotides read TGTGCCAGCAGCTTACTCTCCCAAGAGACCCAGTACTTC. The chain uses TRBV7-3 and TRBJ2-5; D unresolved. Germline V gene lookup returns CDR1 SGHTA and CDR2 FQGTGA. V was shortened by 2 bases and J by 1 base, with 5 bases between the two germline ends. The CDR3 has 13 amino acids.

The J gene is TRBJ1-2, the V gene TRBV4-1, with unresolved D. V lost 0 bases to trimming and J lost 8 bases, with 16 bases between them. The germline gives CDR1 MGHRA, CDR2 YSYEKL. The CDR3 spans 15 residues. CDR3: CASSQEKMAGLGYTF. The DNA of the CDR3 is TGCGCCAGCAGCCAAGAAAAGATGGCAGGCCTCGGCTACACCTTC.

The chain joins TRBV2 to TRBJ2-1; 7 positions agree with TRBD1. The CDR3 consists of 15 residues. CDR1 SNHLY and CDR2 FYNNEI come from the germline V gene. V shed 7 bases and J 6 bases; nucleotides not matched to a gene: 12. CDR3 region: CASTRQGTITNEQFF. The CDR3 DNA is TGTGCCAGCACCAGACAGGGTACGATAACCAATGAGCAGTTCTTC.

This clone was detected only once. The chain has TRBV7-3 and TRBJ2-1; 12 positions match TRBD2. J was trimmed by 9 bases and V by 5 bases; bases with no gene match: 11. Germline assignment: CDR1 SGHTA and CDR2 FQGTGA. There are 16 residues in the CDR3. CDR3 bases: TGTGCCAGCAGCCAATCTAGCGGGAGGGCCCCAGGTGAGCAGTTCTTC. Encoded protein: CASSQSSGRAPGEQFF.

V is TRBV5-1 and J is TRBJ2-2, with 8 bases that match TRBD1. V shed 6 bases and J 3 bases; nucleotides not matched to a gene: 7. The CDR3 spans 15 residues. Germline CDR1 and CDR2: SGHRS and YFSETQ. The CDR3 region has the DNA TGCGCCAGCACAAAGCCGGGACAGGACACCGGGGAGCTGTTTTTT. Translating it yields CASTKPGQDTGELFF.

This chain joins TRBV5-1 and TRBJ2-2; D call uncertain. Trimming stripped 6 bases from V and 1 base from J, with 16 bases between. CDR1 is SGHRS and CDR2 is YFSETQ in the germline V gene. The CDR3 has 16 amino acids. CDR3 in amino acids: CASTSDAGRNTGELFF. In DNA, the CDR3 is TGCGCCAGCACCTCGGATGCAGGAAGGAACACCGGGGAGCTGTTTTTT. The variable domain in full, with the rest retrieved from reference TRBV5-1 and TRBJ2-2, is KAGVTQTPRYLIKTRGQQVTLSCSPISGHRSVSWYQQTPGQGLQFLFEYFSETQRNKGNFPGRFSGRQFSNSRSEMNVSTLELGDSALYLCASTSDAGRNTGELFFGEGSRLTVL.

The V gene is TRBV2, the J gene TRBJ2-7; 8 positions match TRBD1. V lost 6 bases, J lost 0 bases, and 4 bases stayed unmatched. This CDR3 contains 14 residues. In germline, CDR1 is SNHLY, CDR2 FYNNEI. DNA of the CDR3: TGTGCCAGCAGATCAGGGGGCTTCTCCTACGAGCAGTACTTC. Protein product: CASRSGGFSYEQYF.

The chain is built from TRBV19 and TRBJ1-5; 7 bases are shared with TRBD1. Trimming removed 6 bases from V and 0 bases from J; junction bases left unmatched: 17. The germline gives CDR1 LNHDA, CDR2 SQIVND (reference sequence). There are 19 residues in the CDR3. CDR3 bases: TGTGCCAGTAGGCCCGACAGGGCTTCGAGATCGAATAGCAATCAGCCCCAGCATTTT. It is translated as CASRPDRASRSNSNQPQHF.

The gene calls are TRBV7-2 and TRBJ1-2; D gene uncertain. CDR1 is SGHTA and CDR2 is FQGNSA in the germline V gene. Trimming shortened V by 1 base and J by 8 bases, and 11 bases separated the two germline ends. CDR3 length equals 13 residues. The DNA of the CDR3 is TGTGCCAGCAGCTTAGATGGGCTAAGGGGCTACACCTTC. It specifies CASSLDGLRGYTF.

The chain uses TRBV15 and TRBJ2-3, with 9 bases aligning to TRBD2. The CDR3 has 16 residues. Germline CDR1 and CDR2: LNHNV and YYDKDF (reference sequence). With V trimmed by 5 bases and J by 0 bases, 6 bases remained unmatched. The CDR3 DNA sequence: TGTGCCACCAGCCCCCGGACTAGCGCTAGCACAGATACGCAGTATTTT. It encodes CATSPRTSASTDTQYF.

The rearrangement joins TRBV9 to TRBJ2-5; 10 positions match TRBD1. V gave up 3 bases and J gave up 5 bases; unmatched junction bases: 4. Germline CDR1 reads SGDLS; CDR2 reads YYNGEE. This CDR3 region has 14 residues. For the CDR3, the DNA is TGTGCCAGCAGCGAGGGACAGGGGTGGGAGACCCAGTACTTC. Protein product: CASSEGQGWETQYF.

This chain links TRBV12-1 with TRBJ2-5; no check of the table's D call, TRBD2, against the DNA was made. TRBV12-1 is a known pseudogene. The CDR3 loop spans 15 amino acids. The CDR3 bases are TGTGCCAGCAGCCCCATGGGGGGGGTCTCCGAGACCCAGTACTTC. Translated, it gives CASSPMGGVSETQYF.

The genes are TRBV5-1 and TRBJ1-5; D perhaps matches TRBD1 (5 bases). Germline lookup yields CDR1 SGHRS and CDR2 YFSETQ. The CDR3 is 13 residues long. The V gene lost 3 bases and the J gene lost 4 bases, with 8 bases spanning the gap. In nucleotides, the CDR3 is TGCGCCAGCAGCTCAGACAGTAATCAGCCCCAGCATTTT. Translation gives CASSSDSNQPQHF.

The chain links TRBV9 to TRBJ2-5, with D possibly matching TRBD2 (6 bases). This CDR3 has 15 residues. Trimming removed 0 bases from V and 2 bases from J, with 11 bases in between. Looked up from germline, CDR1 is SGDLS and CDR2 is YYNGEE. The CDR3 loop reads CASSVGPRGQETQYF. CDR3 nucleotide sequence: TGTGCCAGCAGCGTAGGACCCCGGGGGCAAGAGACCCAGTACTTC. The entire variable domain, with the rest obtained from reference TRBV9 and TRBJ2-5, is as follows: DSGVTQTPKHLITATGQRVTLRCSPRSGDLSVYWYQQSLDQGLQFLIQYYNGEERAKGNILERFSAQQFPDLHSELNLSSLELGDSALYFCASSVGPRGQETQYFGPGTRLLVL.

The V and J genes are TRBV7-8 and TRBJ1-1; D is ambiguous. The CDR3 spans 14 residues. V was pared by 7 bases and J by 4 bases, with 16 bases between. CDR1 SGHVS and CDR2 FQNEAQ come from the germline V gene. DNA of the CDR3: TGTGCCAGCACCGCCCTTCATGGGCCCACTGAAGCTTTCTTT. Residues: CASTALHGPTEAFF.

This chain connects TRBV18 to TRBJ2-1; D ambiguous. This CDR3 has 17 residues. The germline V and J ends were trimmed by 0 bases and 3 bases, with 15 bases remaining between them. Germline values: CDR1 KGHSH, CDR2 LQKENI. CDR3 DNA sequence: TGTGCCAGCTCACCACCTGTGCTAACTCCTCGCTACAATGAGCAGTTCTTC. Translating it yields CASSPPVLTPRYNEQFF.

The J gene is TRBJ1-3, the V gene TRBV19; no reliable D call. V dropped 0 bases and J dropped 0 bases, with 9 bases sitting between them. CDR1 and CDR2 from the germline V gene are LNHDA and SQIVND (reference sequence). The CDR3 runs 16 residues. This CDR3 reads CASSIDVPYSGNTIYF. CDR3 sequence (DNA): TGTGCCAGTAGTATAGATGTTCCGTACTCTGGAAACACCATATATTTT.

This clone has a single count. The rearrangement links TRBV9 to TRBJ2-3, with 8 nucleotides matching TRBD2. Germline CDR1 reads SGDLS; CDR2 reads YYNGEE. V lost 0 bases to trimming and J lost 4 bases; unmatched junction nucleotides: 4. The CDR3 covers 15 residues. The CDR3 sequence: CASSVDPGGPDTQYF. The CDR3 DNA is TGTGCCAGCAGCGTAGATCCGGGAGGGCCAGATACGCAGTATTTT.

This chain links TRBV19 with TRBJ2-1, with 12 nucleotides matching TRBD2. J was trimmed by 8 bases and V by 3 bases; bases with no gene match: 8. CDR3 length: 16 residues. CDR1 LNHDA and CDR2 SQIVND come from the germline V gene (reference sequence). The CDR3 spells CASSIRSSGRGDEQFF. The CDR3 DNA is TGTGCCAGTAGTATCCGTTCTAGCGGGAGGGGCGATGAGCAGTTCTTC.

V usage is TRBV5-4 and J usage is TRBJ2-3; possible D gene TRBD2, 6 bases. This CDR3 region has 15 residues. CDR1 and CDR2 (germline): SGHNT, YYREEE (reference sequence). V shed 2 bases and J shed 3 bases, with 13 bases lying between them. The CDR3 nucleotides read TGTGCCAGCAGCTTTGGAACTAGCCAAACAGATACGCAGTATTTT. It codes for CASSFGTSQTDTQYF.

Only one count was recorded for this clone. The chain joins TRBV23-1 to TRBJ2-7, with 7 bases lining up with TRBD2. TRBV23-1 is marked as an open reading frame, function uncertain. The CDR3 spans 16 residues. J lost 5 bases, V lost 7 bases, and 17 bases had no gene match. The DNA for the CDR3 is TGCGCCAGCACTGGTCCGGCAGGGAGGGCGACCAACGAGCAGTACTTC. Protein product: CASTGPAGRATNEQYF.

The gene calls are TRBV5-1 and TRBJ1-4; a weak D match, TRBD1 (5 bases). The CDR3 loop spans 16 amino acids. Germline V CDR1 and CDR2: SGHRS, YFSETQ. Trimming pared 4 bases from V and 8 bases from J, leaving 21 bases between. The CDR3 sequence is CASSGLGGESNEKLFF. The CDR3 bases are TGCGCCAGCAGCGGGCTAGGAGGGGAGAGTAACGAAAAACTGTTTTTT.

The CDR3 reads CAISPAGGLNIQYF. CDR3 coding DNA: TGTGCCATCAGTCCGGCGGGGGGACTAAACATTCAGTACTTC. This sequence joins TRBV10-3 and TRBJ2-4, with 8 bases aligning to TRBD2. The trim removed 5 bases at V and 6 bases at J, leaving 6 bases unmatched. Germline lookup yields CDR1 ENHRY and CDR2 SYGVKD. The CDR3 consists of 14 residues.

This chain joins TRBV19 and TRBJ1-2; D perhaps matches TRBD1 (5 bases). V lost 6 bases and J 2 bases, leaving 13 bases between the germline ends. The germline V gene has CDR1 LNHDA and CDR2 SQIVND (reference sequence). There are 14 residues in the CDR3. The CDR3 DNA is TGTGCCAGTAGAATCGGGGGGAACAACTATGGCTACACCTTC. Translated: CASRIGGNNYGYTF.